This T cell receptor (beta chain) was captured by sequencing in a study of early T cells in non-severe SARS-CoV-2 infection. V dropped 7 bases and J dropped 0 bases, with 15 bases sitting between them. The CDR3 is made up of 15 amino acids. Molecules of cDNA were individually given unique molecular identifiers that were attached to them. Via MiXCR, TCRdb re-called the 5' RACE reads, giving one row per CDR3 protein. The sample consists of over 25,000 distinct CDR3 sequences, about 6% of them appearing once. This clonotype was recorded a few times. Specimen: whole blood. The sequence was collected from an adult who was a healthcare worker with PCR-confirmed SARS-CoV-2 infection or an uninfected control (not recorded which). The chain links TRBV12-3 or TRBV12-4 to TRBJ1-1; maybe TRBD1 (5 bases). CDR3 amino acids: CASTRGAPMNTEAFF. The CDR3 bases are TGTGCCAGCACCCGAGGGGCCCCTATGAACACTGAAGCTTTCTTT.